The clone carrying this TCR beta chain was counted many times. No antigen is known for it. The study amplified the TCR beta CDR3 region from genomic DNA. This amplification was carried out by two rounds of multiplex PCR. It was primers specific to each TRBV and TRBJ gene that first-round PCR used. MiXCR, applied by TCRdb to the multiplex PCR reads, yields one record per CDR3 protein. Of just under 20,000 distinct CDR3 sequences listed, roughly a quarter are singletons. This record comes from a study of prognosis after radiotherapy for stage I lung cancer. Study summary: Stage I non-small cell lung cancer cases were enrolled from early 2018 through January 2019.

Trimming took 8 bases from V and 4 from J, leaving 6 bases between them. Germline values: CDR1 SGHDN, CDR2 FVKESK. The CDR3 loop spans 11 amino acids. General observations from the study: Once stereotactic body radiation therapy had been given, unique TCR clone counts fell, with a median of around 9,500 versus 6,500.

This receptor was identified in a donor older than 45 with non-small cell lung cancer. The chain has TRBV14 and TRBJ1-3; D uncertain. Sequenced material: PBMCs, taken before or after stereotactic body radiation therapy (not recorded which). CDR3 nucleotide sequence: TGTGCCAGCGGGGAGGGAAACACCATATATTTT. Amino acid sequence: CASGEGNTIYF.